The 17 T cell receptor beta chains in this list originate from one sample, sequenced in a study of T cells after yellow fever vaccination. TCRdb fed the 5' RACE reads into MiXCR, producing one record per CDR3 protein. The table includes about 170,000 distinct CDR3 sequences, roughly 6.4% detected once. Here the sequenced sample was CD4+ T cells sorted from PBMCs, taken on the day of the first yellow fever vaccination. Receptors originate from a man younger than 35 who received the YFV17D yellow fever vaccine.

The rearrangement uses TRBV6-2 or TRBV6-3 and TRBJ2-7, with D possibly matching TRBD1 (7 bases). This CDR3 comprises 13 residues. V lost 7 bases and J 4 bases, leaving 14 bases between the germline ends. Germline values: CDR1 MNHEY, CDR2 SVGEGT. CDR3 nucleotides: TGTGCCAGCACCCCGACAGGGAGGTACGAGCAGTACTTC. Its protein is CASTPTGRYEQYF.

This clonotype was recorded many times. The gene calls are TRBV7-2 and TRBJ2-5; tentatively, D is TRBD2 (5 bases). The V end was cut by 8 bases, the J end by 2 bases, with 15 bases between. Per the germline V gene, CDR1 is SGHTA and CDR2 is FQGNSA. This CDR3 spans 14 amino acids. The CDR3 reads CASRPATGQETQYF. In DNA, the CDR3 is TGTGCCAGCCGACCTGCGACGGGGCAAGAGACCCAGTACTTC.

CDR3 region: CASSEVGFYEQYV. The CDR3 DNA follows: TGTGCCAGCAGTGAAGTGGGCTTCTACGAGCAGTACGTC. The chain carries TRBV2 and TRBJ2-7; D ambiguous. Germline loops: CDR1 SNHLY, CDR2 FYNNEI. V was cut by 1 base and J by 3 bases, with 7 bases left in between. The CDR3 is made up of 13 amino acids.

This clonotype was seen many times. The chain carries TRBV20-1 and TRBJ1-6; D gene ambiguous. The CDR3 runs to 15 residues. V gave up 6 bases and J gave up 7 bases, with 19 bases separating them. Germline lookup yields CDR1 DFQATT and CDR2 SNEGSKA (reference sequence). The DNA of the CDR3 is TGCAGTGCCGATGTTGGGTCTTTAGGGAATTCACCCCTCCACTTT. Its translation: CSADVGSLGNSPLHF.

This clonotype was seen at least ten times. V gene TRBV5-1 combines with J gene TRBJ1-2; TRBD1 might be the D (5 bases). Germline V gene sequence: CDR1 SGHRS, CDR2 YFSETQ. Trimming cost V 4 bases and J 0 bases, with 13 bases left between them. The CDR3 contains 15 residues. CDR3 amino acids: CASSPGPASNYGYTF. The CDR3 region has the DNA TGCGCCAGCAGCCCGGGACCAGCTTCTAACTATGGCTACACCTTC.

This clonotype has just one count. A read error may account for a junction end that differs from germline. V gene TRBV3-1 combines with J gene TRBJ1-1; 9 nucleotides agree with TRBD1. Germline loops: CDR1 LGHDT, CDR2 YNNKEL (reference sequence). CDR3 length equals 15 residues. The chain's CDR3 is CATSQRTGENTEAFF. In nucleotides, the CDR3 is TGTGCCACCAGCCAGCGGACAGGGGAGAACACTGAAGCTTTCTTT. The full variable domain, its missing parts supplied by reference TRBV3-1 and TRBJ1-1, is DTAVSQTPKYLVTQMGNDKSIKCEQNLGHDTMYWYKQDSKKFLKIMFSYNNKELIINETVPNRFSPKSPDKAHLNLHINSLELGDSAVYFCATSQRTGENTEAFFGQGTRLTVV.

This clonotype was seen at least ten times. This sequence joins TRBV5-5 and TRBJ2-1; 7 bases are shared with TRBD1. The CDR3 sequence is 15 residues long. Germline V lookup: CDR1 SGHKS, CDR2 YYEKEE (reference sequence). The V and J ends lost 4 bases and 6 bases, in that order; junction bases with no gene match: 10. Here the CDR3 DNA reads TGTGCCAGCAGCACATACGACAGGGTAAGCAATGAGCAGTTCTTC. It codes for CASSTYDRVSNEQFF.

This clonotype was counted at least ten times. The chain couples TRBV20-1 to TRBJ2-7; 8 nucleotides line up with TRBD2. Looked up from germline, CDR1 is DFQATT and CDR2 is SNEGSKA (reference sequence). This CDR3 region has 13 residues. The V and J ends lost 3 bases and 3 bases, in that order; junction bases with no gene match: 4. The CDR3 DNA reads TGCAGTGCTAGGCATAGCGGGGACTACGAGCAGTACGTC. It encodes CSARHSGDYEQYV.

This clonotype was seen a few times. This rearrangement joins TRBV5-1 to TRBJ1-2; 9 bases are a match to TRBD1. The V gene end was trimmed by 0 bases and the J gene end by 2 bases; junction bases not matched to a gene: 11. The CDR3 contains 18 residues. CDR1 is SGHRS, CDR2 YFSETQ, per germline. The chain's CDR3 is CASSLAGTGFQQNYGYTF. The CDR3 bases are TGCGCCAGCAGCTTGGCGGGGACAGGGTTTCAACAGAACTATGGCTACACCTTC.

This clonotype was observed at least ten times. This chain joins TRBV6-1 and TRBJ1-1; D remains unclear. Trimming took 5 bases from V and 1 from J, leaving 5 bases between them. This CDR3 spans 12 amino acids. Germline V gene sequence: CDR1 MNHNS, CDR2 SASEGT. CDR3 nucleotide sequence: TGTGCCAGCAGTAACGGGAACACTGAAGCTTTCTTT. Protein: CASSNGNTEAFF.

This clonotype was counted many times. The rearrangement joins TRBV4-3 to TRBJ2-7; D unresolved. V lost 0 bases, J lost 2 bases, and 8 bases lay in between. This CDR3 region has 14 residues. CDR1 and CDR2 from the germline V gene are LGHNA and YSLEER. The CDR3 here is CASSQESQAYEQYF. CDR3 DNA sequence: TGCGCCAGCAGCCAAGAATCGCAGGCCTACGAGCAGTACTTC.

The gene calls are TRBV12-3 or TRBV12-4 and TRBJ1-5, with D uncertain. V lost 6 bases and J 7 bases, leaving 13 bases between the germline ends. The CDR3 loop spans 13 amino acids. CDR3 protein: CASSLDVFQPQHF. The CDR3 DNA follows: TGTGCCAGCAGCCTCGACGTTTTCCAGCCCCAGCATTTT.

This clonotype was counted a few times. The chain uses TRBV28 and TRBJ1-4; 7 bases align to TRBD1. V lost 7 bases, J lost 0 bases, and 2 bases stayed unmatched. From germline, CDR1 is MDHEN and CDR2 SYDVKM. The length of the CDR3 is 14 residues. The CDR3 is CASNRGTTNEKLFF. CDR3 nucleotide sequence: TGTGCCAGCAACAGGGGAACAACTAATGAAAAACTGTTTTTT.

This clonotype showed up many times. The gene calls are TRBV27 and TRBJ2-3; 16 nucleotides align to TRBD2. Germline-derived CDR1 and CDR2 are MNHEY and SMNVEV (reference sequence). The ends lost 5 bases at V and 2 bases at J; junction bases unmatched: 4. This CDR3 spans 17 amino acids. The CDR3 DNA reads as TGTGCCAGCAGTACCGGGACTAGCGGGGGGGCCACAGATACGCAGTATTTT. Its translation is CASSTGTSGGATDTQYF.

The gene calls are TRBV10-2 and TRBJ2-5; D may match TRBD1 or TRBD2 (6 bases each). CDR1 and CDR2 (germline): WSHSY, SAAADI. The germline V and J ends were trimmed by 2 bases and 1 base, with 8 bases remaining between them. This CDR3 is built from 14 residues. The DNA for the CDR3 is TGCGCCAGCAGTGAGCGGGGGCCCCAAGAGACCCAGTACTTC. Its translation: CASSERGPQETQYF.

This clonotype occurred a few times. J is TRBJ1-5 and V is TRBV4-2; possibly TRBD1 for D (5 bases). The CDR3 is made up of 17 amino acids. V lost 0 bases to trimming and J lost 6 bases, with 18 bases between them. CDR1 LGHNA and CDR2 YNFKEQ come from the germline V gene. CDR3 sequence (DNA): TGTGCCAGCAGCCAAGAGCCTAAGGGGTTCGAAGGTCAGCCCCAGCATTTT. Its protein is CASSQEPKGFEGQPQHF.

A few counts support this clonotype. The chain recombines TRBV11-2 with TRBJ1-1; a weak D match, TRBD1 (5 bases). CDR3 length equals 17 residues. Germline V gene data show CDR1 as SGHAT and CDR2 as FQNNGV. V was trimmed by 8 bases and J by 3 bases, leaving 25 bases between them. This CDR3 reads CASARGVVLRGDTEAFF. CDR3 DNA: TGTGCCAGCGCCCGGGGCGTGGTCCTCCGGGGTGACACTGAAGCTTTCTTT.